These 12 T cell receptor beta chains came from one sample sequenced in a study of blood T cell repertoires in COVID-19. The protocol was immunoSEQ multiplex PCR, while the TCRdb copy is restricted to in-frame clones and leaves out a portion. The repertoire consists of just under 350,000 clones, with more than 75% occurring once and the leading ten covering around 3.5%. The sequenced sample was peripheral blood. The receptors here all came from a woman under 30 who had recovered from COVID-19.

The rearrangement uses TRBV7-2 and TRBJ2-7; 13 bases are shared with TRBD2. The CDR3 runs 13 residues. Germline assignment: CDR1 SGHTA and CDR2 FQGNSA. The J segment lost 10 bases and the V segment lost 6 bases, leaving 6 bases of the junction unmatched. The CDR3 spells CASSRTSGSVQYV. The CDR3 DNA sequence: TGTGCCAGCAGTCGGACTAGCGGGAGTGTTCAGTACGTC.

This clone has only one observation. The chain couples TRBV3-1 (or the pseudogene TRBV3-2) to TRBJ1-2, with no clear D. The CDR3 has 14 amino acids. Trimming took 1 base from V and 8 from J, leaving 14 bases between them. The germline V gene has CDR1 LGHDT and CDR2 YNNKEL (reference sequence). CDR3 residues: CASSQGGPSGGYTF. The CDR3 nucleotides read TGTGCCAGCAGCCAAGGAGGGCCTTCGGGAGGCTACACCTTC.

The J gene is TRBJ2-7, the V gene TRBV6-5; 7 positions match TRBD1. After removal of 6 bases from V and 7 bases from J, the junction contained 12 bases not matched to a gene. The germline V gene has CDR1 MNHEY and CDR2 SVGAGI. There are 14 residues in the CDR3. The CDR3: CASRPGTDILEQYV. CDR3 DNA: TGTGCCAGCAGGCCCGGGACAGACATTTTAGAGCAGTACGTC.

This chain uses TRBV5-1 with TRBJ2-1; 7 bases fit TRBD1. The CDR3 totals 16 residues. The J segment lost 5 bases and the V segment lost 0 bases, leaving 8 bases of the junction unmatched. Germline CDR1 and CDR2: SGHRS and YFSETQ. In DNA form, the CDR3 reads TGCGCCAGCAGCTTGGAGAAGGGGGCGCTGGACAATGAGCAGTTCTTC. This encodes CASSLEKGALDNEQFF. Together with reference TRBV5-1 and TRBJ2-1, the CDR3 gives the full variable domain: KAGVTQTPRYLIKTRGQQVTLSCSPISGHRSVSWYQQTPGQGLQFLFEYFSETQRNKGNFPGRFSGRQFSNSRSEMNVSTLELGDSALYLCASSLEKGALDNEQFFGPGTRLTVL.

A note on this clone: This CDR3 is also generated by other DNA sequences in the sample. In nucleotides, the CDR3 is TGTGCCACCAGTGATCCTGGACAGGGGTATGGCTACACCTTC. Translation: CATSDPGQGYGYTF. The chain carries TRBV24-1 and TRBJ1-2; 9 nucleotides line up with TRBD1. The CDR3 length is 14 residues. Germline V lookup: CDR1 KGHDR, CDR2 SFDVKD. The ends lost 3 bases at V and 5 bases at J; junction bases unmatched: 3.

This clone has only one observation. The chain carries TRBV5-1 and TRBJ2-1; 12 positions match TRBD2. The CDR3 has 16 residues. CDR1 is SGHRS, CDR2 YFSETQ, per germline. The junction had 6 bases not matched to a gene; V was cut back by 4 bases and J by 4 bases. The CDR3 loop reads CASSPPGLAGYNEQFF. DNA for the CDR3: TGCGCCAGCAGCCCGCCGGGACTAGCGGGTTACAATGAGCAGTTCTTC.

The V and J genes are TRBV11-2 and TRBJ2-2; 15 bases match TRBD2. The CDR3 loop spans 17 amino acids. In germline, CDR1 is SGHAT, CDR2 FQNNGV. V was clipped by 5 bases and J by 3 bases; unmatched bases: 4. The CDR3 DNA is TGTGCCAGCAGCGTTGGACTAGCGGGAGGGTACACCGGGGAGCTGTTTTTT. Translated, it gives CASSVGLAGGYTGELFF.

This chain joins TRBV14 and TRBJ1-1, with 7 bases matching TRBD1. V dropped 2 bases and J dropped 4; count of bases not matched to a gene: 1. Germline V lookup: CDR1 SGHDN, CDR2 FVKESK. The CDR3 spans 13 residues. The CDR3, as DNA: TGTGCCAGCAGCCAACAGGGGGTCACTGAAGCTTTCTTT. Protein product: CASSQQGVTEAFF.

This rearrangement joins TRBV20-1 to TRBJ2-1; TRBD2 might be the D (5 bases). This CDR3 has 14 amino acids. V dropped 3 bases and J dropped 3 bases, with 12 bases sitting between them. Germline CDR1 is DFQATT and CDR2 is SNEGSKA (reference sequence). CDR3 residues: CSASSSGLYNEQFF. The CDR3 DNA reads as TGCAGTGCTAGTTCCTCAGGACTCTACAATGAGCAGTTCTTC.

V is TRBV6-2 or TRBV6-3 and J is TRBJ2-1; 10 bases agree with TRBD2. The CDR3 contains 18 residues. The junction had 13 bases not matched to a gene; V was cut back by 5 bases and J by 3 bases. Per the germline V gene, CDR1 is MNHEY and CDR2 is SVGEGT. For the CDR3, the DNA is TGTGCCAGCAGTCCCGGGACTAGCGCGAAGCTATTCTACAATGAGCAGTTCTTC. It encodes CASSPGTSAKLFYNEQFF.

This clone was seen a few times. This chain connects TRBV11-3 to TRBJ2-2; 11 nucleotides align to TRBD2. Looked up from germline, CDR1 is SGHNT and CDR2 is YENEEA. This CDR3 contains 16 residues. The V and J ends lost 7 bases and 4 bases, in that order; junction bases with no gene match: 8. The CDR3 region has the DNA TGTGCCAGCACCGATCTAGCGGGAGGTGGCACCGGGGAGCTGTTTTTT. This sequence encodes CASTDLAGGGTGELFF.

V is TRBV7-9 and J is TRBJ2-5; 11 bases align to TRBD1. There are 16 residues in the CDR3. Germline V gives CDR1 SEHNR, CDR2 FQNEAQ (reference sequence). V gave up 8 bases and J gave up 4 bases; unmatched junction bases: 12. The CDR3 DNA is TGTGCCAGCTCTGAGGTCCGGGACAGGGGGTTAGAGACCCAGTACTTC. Residues: CASSEVRDRGLETQYF. Full variable domain (outside the CDR3, taken from reference TRBV7-9 and TRBJ2-5): DTGVSQNPRHKITKRGQNVTFRCDPISEHNRLYWYRQTLGQGPEFLTYFQNEAQLEKSRLLSDRFSAERPKGSFSTLEIQRTEQGDSAMYLCASSEVRDRGLETQYFGPGTRLLVL.